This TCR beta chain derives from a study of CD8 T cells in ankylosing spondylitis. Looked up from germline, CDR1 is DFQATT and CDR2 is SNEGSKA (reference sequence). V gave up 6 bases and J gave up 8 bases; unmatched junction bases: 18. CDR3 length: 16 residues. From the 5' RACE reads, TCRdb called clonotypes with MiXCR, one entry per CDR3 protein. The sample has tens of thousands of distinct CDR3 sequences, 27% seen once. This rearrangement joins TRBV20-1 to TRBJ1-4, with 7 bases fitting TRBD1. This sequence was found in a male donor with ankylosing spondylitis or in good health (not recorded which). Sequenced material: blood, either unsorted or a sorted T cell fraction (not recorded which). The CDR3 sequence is CSAPGGVKGAREKLFF. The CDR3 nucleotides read TGCAGTGCCCCCGGAGGGGTAAAGGGGGCGCGAGAAAAACTGTTTTTT.